Shown below are 4 T cell receptor beta chains from a single sample sequenced in a study of blood T cell repertoires in COVID-19. Using immunoSEQ multiplex PCR, the repertoire was profiled, and TCRdb retains in-frame clones only, with some absent. The sample includes 250,000 to 350,000 clones, roughly 86% of them seen just once. Sequencing was done on a sample of peripheral blood. The receptors come from a woman between 45 and 60 years old with acute or convalescent COVID-19.

The J gene is TRBJ1-1, the V gene TRBV5-4; TRBD1 agrees at 7 bases. Germline CDR1 is SGHNT and CDR2 is YYREEE (reference sequence). V lost 4 bases to trimming and J lost 1 base; unmatched junction nucleotides: 4. The CDR3 runs to 14 residues. In nucleotides, the CDR3 is TGTGCCAGCAGCGGGGGACAGCCGAACACTGAAGCTTTCTTT. Amino acid sequence: CASSGGQPNTEAFF.

The chain recombines TRBV6-2 or TRBV6-3 with TRBJ2-3; TRBD2 matches at 10 bases. V dropped 0 bases and J dropped 1; count of bases not matched to a gene: 4. The V gene's germline CDR1 is MNHEY and CDR2 SVGEGT. CDR3 size: 17 residues. CDR3 DNA: TGTGCCAGCAGTTACTCGACTAGCGGGCGTGGCACAGATACGCAGTATTTT. This translates into CASSYSTSGRGTDTQYF.

The chain joins TRBV24-1 to TRBJ2-5; 11 positions match TRBD1. CDR1 is KGHDR and CDR2 is SFDVKD in the germline V gene. The trim removed 0 bases at V and 4 bases at J, leaving 3 bases unmatched. The CDR3 is made up of 16 amino acids. This chain's CDR3 is CATSDLPGTGGETQYF. DNA of the CDR3: TGTGCCACCAGTGATTTGCCCGGGACAGGGGGAGAGACCCAGTACTTC.

The J gene is TRBJ2-1, the V gene TRBV5-6, with D uncertain. The CDR3 loop spans 16 amino acids. V was shortened by 0 bases and J by 4 bases, with 14 bases between the two germline ends. From germline, CDR1 is SGHDT and CDR2 YYEEEE. Written as DNA, the CDR3 is TGTGCCAGCAGCTTGGAGCAGCGAAAATTATACAATGAGCAGTTCTTC. Protein: CASSLEQRKLYNEQFF.